The next 30 T cell receptor beta chains were all read from a single sample in a study of CD8+ T cells in alopecia areata. Isolated RNA was reverse transcribed into cDNA used as the sequencing template. The assay was immunoSEQ multiplex PCR, and TCRdb's table has in-frame clones only and misses some. The repertoire holds under 150,000 clones, with around 50% as singletons. The source material was NKG2D-low CD8+ T cells sorted from blood. All receptors come from a human donor with alopecia areata.

This clone was observed a handful of times. The chain combines TRBV9 with TRBJ1-2; D gene unclear. Trimming shortened V by 4 bases and J by 4 bases, and 14 bases separated the two germline ends. The CDR3 is 14 residues long. Germline assignment: CDR1 SGDLS and CDR2 YYNGEE. CDR3 sequence reads: CASSTSDGSYGYTF. The CDR3 DNA is TGTGCCAGCAGCACAAGTGATGGCAGCTATGGCTACACCTTC. Based on the CDR3 plus reference TRBV9 and TRBJ1-2, the full variable domain is DSGVTQTPKHLITATGQRVTLRCSPRSGDLSVYWYQQSLDQGLQFLIQYYNGEERAKGNILERFSAQQFPDLHSELNLSSLELGDSALYFCASSTSDGSYGYTFGSGTRLTVV.

The chain uses TRBV14 and TRBJ2-5; the D gene is possibly TRBD2 (5 bases). This CDR3 region has 13 residues. Trimming cost V 3 bases and J 4 bases, with 9 bases left between them. The germline V gene has CDR1 SGHDN and CDR2 FVKESK. The CDR3 sequence: CASSHQAGETQYF. The CDR3 DNA follows: TGTGCCAGCAGCCATCAGGCGGGAGAGACCCAGTACTTC.

This chain's CDR3 is CSTAGVGGNTEAFF. CDR3 nucleotides: TGCAGCACCGCCGGGGTAGGCGGAAACACTGAAGCTTTCTTT. This chain connects TRBV29-1 to TRBJ1-1; D gene unclear. The CDR3 contains 14 residues. Germline values: CDR1 SQVTM, CDR2 ANQGSEA. V was clipped by 8 bases and J by 2 bases, with 18 bases between them.

This chain uses TRBV2 with TRBJ1-2, with D possibly being TRBD1 (5 bases). CDR1 is SNHLY, CDR2 FYNNEI, per germline. The V gene lost 8 bases and the J gene lost 4 bases, with 8 bases spanning the gap. This CDR3 is built from 11 residues. The CDR3 loop reads CASQGLYGYTF. CDR3 coding DNA: TGTGCCAGCCAGGGACTCTATGGCTACACCTTC.

This clone was found a few times. The junction departs from the called germline gene at one end, perhaps through a read error. This chain uses TRBV7-9 with TRBJ2-6; D is possibly TRBD1 (6 bases). Germline-derived CDR1 and CDR2 are SEHNR and FQNEAQ (reference sequence). The CDR3 is 16 amino acids. The CDR3 sequence: CASSQDGTTGANVLTF. For the CDR3, the DNA is TGCGCCAGCAGCCAAGATGGGACAACTGGGGCCAACGTCCTGACTTTC. The full variable domain, its missing parts supplied by reference TRBV7-9 and TRBJ2-6, is DTGVSQNPRHKITKRGQNVTFRCDPISEHNRLYWYRQTLGQGPEFLTYFQNEAQLEKSRLLSDRFSAERPKGSFSTLEIQRTEQGDSAMYLCASSQDGTTGANVLTFGAGSRLTVL.

The genes are TRBV29-1 and TRBJ2-1; 8 nucleotides line up with TRBD2. The CDR3 has 13 amino acids. Germline V gene lookup returns CDR1 SQVTM and CDR2 ANQGSEA. J gave up 6 bases and V 4 bases, and 5 bases lay outside the gene matches. CDR3 bases: TGCAGCGTTGGGACGGGAGGGGGCAATGAGCAGTTCTTC. This translates into CSVGTGGGNEQFF.

The chain carries TRBV4-1 and TRBJ2-7; D is perhaps TRBD2 (6 bases). The CDR3 totals 16 residues. Germline CDR1 MGHRA, CDR2 YSYEKL. Trimming removed 5 bases from V and 5 bases from J, with 22 bases in between. The CDR3, as DNA: TGCGCCAGCAGCGGGCAGCACGGGGGAGTCTTCGACGAGCAGTACTTC. Amino acid sequence: CASSGQHGGVFDEQYF.

This sequence joins TRBV19 and TRBJ1-2, with a weak D call TRBD1 (6 bases). CDR3 size: 12 residues. CDR1 and CDR2 (germline): LNHDA, SQIVND (reference sequence). V was pared by 8 bases and J by 4 bases, with 11 bases between. The CDR3 protein is CASLQTGYGYTF. The CDR3 region has the DNA TGTGCCAGTCTACAGACAGGCTATGGCTACACCTTC.

The chain employs TRBV13 and TRBJ2-7, with D perhaps matching TRBD2 (5 bases). This CDR3 is built from 13 residues. CDR1 is PRHDT and CDR2 is FYEKMQ in the germline V gene (reference sequence). Trimming took 5 bases from V and 4 from J, leaving 12 bases between them. The CDR3 loop is CASSPRGEYEQYF. CDR3 sequence (DNA): TGTGCCAGCAGCCCCCGGGGAGAGTACGAGCAGTACTTC.

V is TRBV29-1 and J is TRBJ2-1, with D possibly being TRBD1 or TRBD2 (7 bases each). The V gene's germline CDR1 is SQVTM and CDR2 ANQGSEA. The CDR3 spans 11 residues. V was shortened by 8 bases and J by 16 bases, with 21 bases between the two germline ends. The CDR3 region has the DNA TGCAGCTCGGGTCAGGGGGGGAAAGGATTCTTC. Translation gives CSSGQGGKGFF.

DNA for the CDR3: TGTGCCAGCAGTGATACAGGGAACAACTATGGCTACACCTTC. Its translation is CASSDTGNNYGYTF. The gene calls are TRBV2 and TRBJ1-2; D is perhaps TRBD1 (6 bases). Between the trimmed V and J ends, which lost 3 bases and 2 bases, there was a span of 10 bases. Per the germline V gene, CDR1 is SNHLY and CDR2 is FYNNEI. The CDR3 totals 14 residues.

This chain connects TRBV29-1 to TRBJ2-2; D might be TRBD1 (6 bases). The CDR3 length is 14 residues. CDR1 is SQVTM, CDR2 ANQGSEA, per germline. Trimming removed 6 bases at V and 2 bases at J, with 13 bases between. The chain's CDR3 is CSVTGHLNTGELFF. The CDR3 DNA is TGCAGCGTAACGGGACACCTAAACACCGGGGAGCTGTTTTTT.

The chain carries TRBV27 and TRBJ2-1, with D perhaps being TRBD1 or TRBD2 (5 bases each). The CDR3 length is 15 residues. The V and J ends lost 5 bases and 0 bases respectively, with 11 bases between them. CDR1 and CDR2 from the germline V gene are MNHEY and SMNVEV (reference sequence). The CDR3 spells CASSQGTGSYNEQFF. The CDR3 nucleotides are TGTGCCAGCAGTCAAGGGACGGGCTCCTACAATGAGCAGTTCTTC.

The chain links TRBV29-1 to TRBJ2-3, with 10 nucleotides matching TRBD1. The CDR3 consists of 17 residues. Unmatched junction bases numbered 9, after V lost 0 bases and J lost 3 bases. Germline V lookup: CDR1 SQVTM, CDR2 ANQGSEA. The CDR3 nucleotides are TGCAGCGTTGAAGATTCTAATCCGGGACAGGGGACAGATACGCAGTATTTT. It is translated as CSVEDSNPGQGTDTQYF.

This clone was seen more than once but under ten times. This chain connects TRBV29-1 to TRBJ2-1; D not certain. The CDR3 contains 13 residues. V lost 3 bases and J lost 5, with 11 bases in between. Germline-derived CDR1 and CDR2 are SQVTM and ANQGSEA. This chain's CDR3 is CSVEAPTNNEQFF. The CDR3 nucleotides read TGCAGCGTTGAGGCTCCGACGAACAATGAGCAGTTCTTC.

This clone has only a few counts. The rearrangement joins TRBV14 to TRBJ2-1, with 8 bases identical to TRBD1. This CDR3 is 15 amino acids long. V lost 3 bases to trimming and J lost 2 bases; unmatched junction nucleotides: 3. CDR1 is SGHDN and CDR2 is FVKESK in the germline V gene. The CDR3 region is CASSHRQGTYNEQFF. The CDR3 bases are TGTGCCAGCAGCCATAGACAGGGGACCTACAATGAGCAGTTCTTC.

The sample holds a few counts of this clone. J is TRBJ2-7 and V is TRBV13, with D perhaps matching TRBD2 (5 bases). The CDR3 has 15 amino acids. Trimming removed 5 bases at V and 0 bases at J, with 14 bases between. The germline gives CDR1 PRHDT, CDR2 FYEKMQ (reference sequence). This CDR3 reads CASSGGGLPSYEQYF. DNA for the CDR3: TGTGCCAGCAGCGGTGGCGGGTTGCCCTCCTACGAGCAGTACTTC.

The CDR3 DNA follows: TGTGCCACCAGCAGAGGAGTCAATGAGCAGTTCTTC. This sequence encodes CATSRGVNEQFF. The chain links TRBV15 to TRBJ2-1, with D uncertain. V lost 1 base and J 6 bases, leaving 4 bases between the germline ends. The germline CDR1 and CDR2 sequences are LNHNV and YYDKDF (reference sequence). The length of the CDR3 is 12 residues.

This chain connects TRBV30 to TRBJ2-7, with D maybe TRBD1 (5 bases). The CDR3 totals 14 residues. CDR1 and CDR2 (germline): GTSNPN, SVGIG (reference sequence). The V and J ends lost 4 bases and 4 bases respectively, with 17 bases between them. CDR3 loop: CAWTYSFGQYEQYF. Here the CDR3 DNA reads TGTGCCTGGACTTACAGTTTTGGACAATACGAGCAGTACTTC.

This rearrangement joins TRBV13 to TRBJ2-5; no clear D gene. Looked up from germline, CDR1 is PRHDT and CDR2 is FYEKMQ (reference sequence). V lost 6 bases and J lost 0, with 8 bases in between. The CDR3 sequence is 13 residues long. This CDR3 reads CASSGRDQETQYF. DNA of the CDR3: TGTGCCAGCAGTGGACGGGACCAAGAGACCCAGTACTTC.

The chain recombines TRBV29-1 with TRBJ2-7; 10 bases match TRBD1. The V segment lost 7 bases and the J segment 5 bases; nucleotides outside the gene matches: 5. Germline CDR1 is SQVTM and CDR2 is ANQGSEA. CDR3 length: 12 amino acids. CDR3 in DNA: TGCAGCGCTGTGACAGGGGGCCACGAGCAGTACTTC. This gives the protein CSAVTGGHEQYF.

The V call is TRBV5-1, the J call TRBJ2-7, with TRBD1 matching 7 bases. This CDR3 is built from 15 residues. The V gene end was trimmed by 3 bases and the J gene end by 6 bases; junction bases not matched to a gene: 12. Germline CDR1 and CDR2: SGHRS and YFSETQ. The CDR3 loop is CASSWGDRERAEQYF. CDR3 nucleotide sequence: TGCGCCAGCAGCTGGGGCGACAGGGAGCGCGCCGAGCAGTACTTC.

The CDR3 sequence: CSVEDQGLTWGYTF. The CDR3 DNA is TGCAGCGTTGAAGATCAGGGGCTGACTTGGGGCTACACCTTC. This chain uses TRBV29-1 with TRBJ1-2; D may be TRBD1 (6 bases). The CDR3 is 14 amino acids. V dropped 0 bases and J dropped 8 bases, with 16 bases sitting between them. Germline V gene data show CDR1 as SQVTM and CDR2 as ANQGSEA.

There are a few counts of this clone. At one of its ends the junction is not consistent with the germline gene, which may arise from a read error. The CDR3 reads CSVEAYEQYF. CDR3 nucleotide sequence: TGCAGCGTCGAAGCGTACGAGCAGTACTTC. The chain is built from TRBV29-1 and TRBJ2-7; D gene unclear. The CDR3 spans 10 residues. The germline gives CDR1 SQVTM, CDR2 ANQGSEA.

This rearrangement joins TRBV30 to TRBJ2-5; D is possibly TRBD1 (6 bases). The CDR3 covers 13 residues. The germline CDR1 and CDR2 sequences are GTSNPN and SVGIG (reference sequence). Trimming cost V 8 bases and J 1 base, with 14 bases left between them. The CDR3 nucleotides read TGTGCCAGATTCGACAGGACCCAAGAGACCCAGTACTTC. Translation: CARFDRTQETQYF.

As concerns this clone: This same CDR3 is encoded by further DNA sequences in the sample. V gene TRBV30 combines with J gene TRBJ1-1; D is perhaps TRBD1 (6 bases). Germline-derived CDR1 and CDR2 are GTSNPN and SVGIG (reference sequence). This CDR3 has 12 residues. The V and J ends lost 1 base and 4 bases respectively, with 7 bases between them. CDR3 bases: TGTGCCTGGAGTGGAGGGGGCACTGAAGCTTTCTTT. It specifies CAWSGGGTEAFF.

Points on this clone: A junction end diverges from the germline sequence, so it may reflect a read error. The CDR3 region is CAGSRLPTSHHEQYF. CDR3 sequence (DNA): TGCGCCGGCAGCCGGCTACCGACTAGCCACCACGAGCAGTACTTC. The genes are TRBV5-1 and TRBJ2-7, with 7 bases fitting TRBD2. The germline CDR1 and CDR2 sequences are SGHRS and YFSETQ. The CDR3 runs to 15 residues.

The chain couples TRBV7-9 to TRBJ2-7; D call uncertain. Trimming took off 1 base at V and 6 bases at J, with 7 bases between the two ends. In germline, CDR1 is SEHNR, CDR2 FQNEAQ (reference sequence). CDR3 length equals 12 residues. This CDR3 is CASSLGPSEQYF. Here the CDR3 DNA reads TGTGCCAGCAGCTTAGGACCGTCCGAGCAGTACTTC.

This clone was picked up a small number of times. This chain joins TRBV29-1 and TRBJ1-2; D not certain. Trimming pared 2 bases from V and 6 bases from J, leaving 13 bases between. Germline-derived CDR1 and CDR2 are SQVTM and ANQGSEA. CDR3 size: 13 residues. The CDR3 region is CSVELGYPDGYTF. The CDR3 bases are TGCAGCGTTGAACTTGGCTACCCTGATGGCTACACCTTC. Supplemented by reference TRBV29-1 and TRBJ1-2, the full variable domain reads SAVISQKPSRDICQRGTSLTIQCQVDSQVTMMFWYRQQPGQSLTLIATANQGSEATYESGFVIDKFPISRPNLTFSTLTVSNMSPEDSSIYLCSVELGYPDGYTFGSGTRLTVV.

This clone has just a few counts. The CDR3: CSVRQLNTEAFF. The CDR3 region has the DNA TGCAGCGTTCGGCAGCTGAACACTGAAGCTTTCTTT. This chain joins TRBV29-1 and TRBJ1-1; D remains ambiguous. The length of the CDR3 is 12 residues. Deletions cut 5 bases from V and 0 bases from J, with 7 bases between. Looked up from germline, CDR1 is SQVTM and CDR2 is ANQGSEA.